The clone carrying this TCR beta chain has more than one count but fewer than ten. Its antigen is still unknown. This entry belongs to a study of T-cell memory formation after mild COVID-19. Study-wide context: TCR clusters mostly belonged to single donors. General study points: Pre-infection memory showed some responding clones, and this suggested that cross-reactive memory joined. Later expanders leaned CD4+, whereas day 15 to 85 contracting clones were balanced CD4/CD8.

This CDR3 has 14 amino acids. Looked up from germline, CDR1 is DFQATT and CDR2 is SNEGSKA (reference sequence). The ends were cut back, 3 bases at V and 3 bases at J, with 12 bases in the middle. Employing constant-segment primers, 5'RACE generated TCR alpha and TCR beta cDNA libraries bearing sample barcodes and UMIs. TCRdb reanalysed the 5' RACE reads using MiXCR and keeps one entry per CDR3 protein. The sample holds approximately 250,000 distinct CDR3 sequences, roughly 17% seen once. Sequenced sample: PBMCs or a T cell subset sorted from them (not recorded which). This TCR was sampled from a man in his late teens or twenties who had mild COVID-19 (a few samples of this study predate the infection). Cell type and time point are not known. The chain recombines TRBV20-1 with TRBJ1-5; weak D call: TRBD1 (5 bases). In DNA form, the CDR3 reads TGCAGTGCTAGCGTGGGACCGCTCAATCAGCCCCAGCATTTT. Its translation: CSASVGPLNQPQHF.